This entry features one T cell receptor beta chain sequence. Its antigen is not known. Germline V gene lookup returns CDR1 SGHVS and CDR2 FQNEAQ. The ends lost 5 bases at V and 8 bases at J; junction bases unmatched: 10. The CDR3 has 16 residues. These data belong to a study of STAT5B mutations in CD4+ large granular lymphocyte leukemia. Study findings and constraints: No patients shared main leukemic clonotypes, though roughly 27% appeared at low frequency elsewhere.

Profiled with immunoSEQ multiplex PCR; TCRdb holds only in-frame clones, not every one. Among tens of thousands of clones listed, roughly 82% were seen once. The TCR sequence derives from a human donor in good health. The J gene is TRBJ2-1, the V gene TRBV7-8; 12 bases align to TRBD2. Sequencing was carried out using CD4+ T cells from blood buffy coats. The DNA for the CDR3 is TGTGCCAGCAGCCCCCGGACTAGCGGGACGGTGGATGAGCAGTTCTTC. Protein: CASSPRTSGTVDEQFF.